These 8 T cell receptor beta chains were sequenced from one sample in a study of T-cell reconstitution after alpha-beta-depleted transplantation in children. Unique molecular identifiers were incorporated into the prepared TCRbeta library. A single record per CDR3 protein comes from TCRdb applying MiXCR to the PCR reads. The sample has about 500,000 distinct CDR3 sequences, approximately 32% seen once; the top ten hold more than 2%. The input for sequencing was PBMCs from the stem cell graft donor, taken from the stem cell graft. These receptors all stem from a human donor who donated a stem cell graft to a child with aplastic anemia.

The V gene is TRBV3-1, the J gene TRBJ1-5; TRBD1 is a possible D gene (5 bases). This CDR3 region has 13 residues. Trimming stripped 6 bases from V and 7 bases from J, with 13 bases between. Germline V gene lookup returns CDR1 LGHDT and CDR2 YNNKEL (reference sequence). Here the CDR3 DNA reads TGTGCCAGCAGTCCAAGGCGACAGCAGCCCCAGCATTTT. This translates into CASSPRRQQPQHF.

This clonotype turned up a few times. The gene calls are TRBV4-3 and TRBJ2-3; possibly TRBD1 or TRBD2 for D (6 bases each). Germline V gives CDR1 LGHNA, CDR2 YSLEER. CDR3 length: 15 residues. Trimming removed 5 bases from V and 1 base from J, with 13 bases in between. CDR3 bases: TGCGCCAGCAGCGAAGGGGGGCAGGGCACAGATACGCAGTATTTT. This gives the protein CASSEGGQGTDTQYF.

This clonotype has just a few counts. V is TRBV20-1 and J is TRBJ1-1; D is undetermined. Looked up from germline, CDR1 is DFQATT and CDR2 is SNEGSKA (reference sequence). Trimming took 0 bases from V and 11 from J, leaving 13 bases between them. The CDR3 is made up of 12 amino acids. CDR3 nucleotides: TGCAGTGCTAGAGATCTGAGCTGGATGGCTTTCTTT. As protein: CSARDLSWMAFF.

The chain carries TRBV7-2 and TRBJ1-3; perhaps TRBD1 as D (5 bases). CDR1 is SGHTA and CDR2 is FQGNSA in the germline V gene. Between the trimmed V and J ends, which lost 5 bases and 2 bases, there was a span of 13 bases. The CDR3 has 15 amino acids. The CDR3: CASSPRSGAGNTIYF. The CDR3 DNA sequence: TGTGCCAGCAGCCCCCGGTCGGGGGCTGGAAACACCATATATTTT.

The chain combines TRBV29-1 with TRBJ1-2; TRBD1 matches 8 bases. CDR3 length: 14 amino acids. Germline V gives CDR1 SQVTM, CDR2 ANQGSEA. V lost 2 bases to trimming and J lost 8 bases; unmatched junction nucleotides: 10. The CDR3 DNA sequence: TGCAGCGTTGAACCAGGGGGCCAGTTGGGGGGCTACACCTTC. As protein: CSVEPGGQLGGYTF.

V usage is TRBV10-3 and J usage is TRBJ2-3; 8 bases match TRBD2. The CDR3 has 14 amino acids. Germline assignment: CDR1 ENHRY and CDR2 SYGVKD. Trimming at V came to 6 bases and at J to 6 bases, leaving 8 bases not matched to a gene. The DNA of the CDR3 is TGTGCCATCAGGGCCCAGCGGGAGTTTGATACGCAGTATTTT. This translates into CAIRAQREFDTQYF.

The chain links TRBV18 to TRBJ1-1; 7 positions agree with TRBD1. This CDR3 is built from 14 residues. CDR1 is KGHSH, CDR2 LQKENI, per germline. Germline trimming cut 5 bases from V and 0 bases from J; bases unmatched to any gene: 3. The CDR3 bases are TGTGCCAGCTCAGTGACAGGGTTGAACACTGAAGCTTTCTTT. As protein: CASSVTGLNTEAFF.

In DNA form, the CDR3 reads TGTGCCAGCAGTGTACAGGGACGTACTGAAGCTTTCTTT. It encodes CASSVQGRTEAFF. The rearrangement links TRBV28 to TRBJ1-1, with D perhaps matching TRBD1 (6 bases). The CDR3 sequence is 13 residues long. V was pared by 5 bases and J by 5 bases, with 12 bases between. CDR1 and CDR2 from the germline V gene are MDHEN and SYDVKM.